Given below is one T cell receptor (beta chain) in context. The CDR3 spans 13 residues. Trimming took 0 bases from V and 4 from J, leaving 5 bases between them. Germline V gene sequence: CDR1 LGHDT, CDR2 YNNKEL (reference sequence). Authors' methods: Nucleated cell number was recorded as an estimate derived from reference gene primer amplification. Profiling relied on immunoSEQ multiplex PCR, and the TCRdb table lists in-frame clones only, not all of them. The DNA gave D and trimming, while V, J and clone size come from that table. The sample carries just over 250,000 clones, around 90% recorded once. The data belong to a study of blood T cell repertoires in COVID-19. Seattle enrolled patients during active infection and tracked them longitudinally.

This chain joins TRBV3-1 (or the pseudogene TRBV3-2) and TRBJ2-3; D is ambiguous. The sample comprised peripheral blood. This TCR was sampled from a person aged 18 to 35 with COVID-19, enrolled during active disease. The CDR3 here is CASSQDRADTQYF. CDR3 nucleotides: TGTGCCAGCAGCCAAGATCGAGCAGATACGCAGTATTTT.